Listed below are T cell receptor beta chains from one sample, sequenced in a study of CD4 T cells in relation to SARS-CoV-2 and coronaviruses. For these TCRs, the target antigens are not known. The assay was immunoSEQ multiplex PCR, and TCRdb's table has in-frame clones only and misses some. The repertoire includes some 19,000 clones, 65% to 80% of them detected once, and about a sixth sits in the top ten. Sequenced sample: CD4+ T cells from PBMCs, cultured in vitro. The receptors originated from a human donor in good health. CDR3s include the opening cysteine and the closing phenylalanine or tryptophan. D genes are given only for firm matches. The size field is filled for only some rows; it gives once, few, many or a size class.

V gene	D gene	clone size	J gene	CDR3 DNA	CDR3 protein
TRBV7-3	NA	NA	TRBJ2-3	TGTGCCAGCAGTCTCAACTACCAGGGAAATACGCAGTATTTT	CASSLNYQGNTQYF
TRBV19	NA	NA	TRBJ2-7	TGTGCCAGTAGCCCGGGAAGGTTCAGCTACGAGCAGTACTTC	CASSPGRFSYEQYF
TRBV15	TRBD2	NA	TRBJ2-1	TGTGCCACCAGCAGGGAGCGGGAGGGCCGTTCTGAGCAGTTCTTC	CATSREREGRSEQFF
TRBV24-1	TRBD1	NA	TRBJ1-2	TGTGCCACCAGTGATTCGGACAGGGATGGCTACACCTTC	CATSDSDRDGYTF
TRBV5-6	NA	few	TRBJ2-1	TGTGCCAGCATCTACCGTGGCGGTGAGCAGTTCTTC	CASIYRGGEQFF
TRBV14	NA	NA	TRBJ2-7	TGTGCCAGCAAAGAGGTACAGGGTTGTTACGAGCAGTACTTC	CASKEVQGCYEQYF
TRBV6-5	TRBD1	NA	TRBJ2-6	TGTGCCAGCAGGACAGGGTCTGGGGCCAACGTCCTGACTTTC	CASRTGSGANVLTF
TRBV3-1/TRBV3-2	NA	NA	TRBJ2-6	TGTGCCAGCAGCCAAGATTCCTCTGGGGCCAACGTCCTGACTTTC	CASSQDSSGANVLTF
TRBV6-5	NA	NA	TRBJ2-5	TGTGCCAGCAGGCCGGGACTCTGGGAGACCCAGTACTTC	CASRPGLWETQYF
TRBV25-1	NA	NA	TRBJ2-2	TGTGCCAGCAGTGAGGAGGGTCCTACCGGGTGGGAGCTGTTTTTT	CASSEEGPTGWELFF
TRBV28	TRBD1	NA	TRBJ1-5	TGTGCCAGCAGTCCCCTACCGGACAGGGGGTATCAGCCCCAGCATTTT	CASSPLPDRGYQPQHF
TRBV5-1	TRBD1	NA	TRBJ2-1	TGCGCCAGCAGCCACGGACAGGGGGCCCACAATGAGCAGTTCTTC	CASSHGQGAHNEQFF
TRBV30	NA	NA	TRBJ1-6	TGTGCCTGGAGTGAAACTAATTCACCCCTCCACTTT	CAWSETNSPLHF
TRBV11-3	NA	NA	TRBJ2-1	TGTGCCAGCAGCTTAGAGGTTAGGAGGGTCAATGAGCAGTTCTTC	CASSLEVRRVNEQFF
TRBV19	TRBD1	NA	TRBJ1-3	TGTGCCAGTATTCACGCAGGGGGCTTTGGAAACACCATATATTTT	CASIHAGGFGNTIYF
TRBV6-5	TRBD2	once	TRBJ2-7	TGTGCCAGCAGTCCCTACCTAGCGGGAGAGTACGAGCAGTACTTC	CASSPYLAGEYEQYF
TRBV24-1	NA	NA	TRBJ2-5	TGTGCCACCAGTGAGGGGGGACAGAAGAAAGAGACCCAGTACTTC	CATSEGGQKKETQYF
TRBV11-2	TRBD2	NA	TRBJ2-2	TGTGCCAGCAGCTTAACAGCGGGAGGGCGGGGCGGGGAGCTGTTTTTT	CASSLTAGGRGGELFF
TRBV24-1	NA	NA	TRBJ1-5	TGTGCCACCAGTGCAGGAGGGGCCGCTCAGCCCCAGCATTTT	CATSAGGAAQPQHF
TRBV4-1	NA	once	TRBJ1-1	TGCGCCAGCAGCCTTTCTTCTAGGGGTTTACCTGAAGCTTTCTTT	CASSLSSRGLPEAFF
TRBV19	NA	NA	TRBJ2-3	TGTGCCAGTAGTATAGACGGTGGAGATACGCAGTATTTT	CASSIDGGDTQYF
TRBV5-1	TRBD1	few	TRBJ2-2	TGCGCCAGCAGCTTGGCCCTGGACAGGGCGAACACCGGGGAGCTGTTTTTT	CASSLALDRANTGELFF
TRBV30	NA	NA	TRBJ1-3	TGTGCCTGGAGTGTGGGTGCGGGAGGAAACACCATATATTTT	CAWSVGAGGNTIYF
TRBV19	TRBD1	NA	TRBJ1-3	TGTGCCAGTAGTGTGTTAACGGGACAGGGAAACACCATATATTTT	CASSVLTGQGNTIYF
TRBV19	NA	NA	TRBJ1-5	TGTGCCAGTAGTACAGGGGGCAATCAGCCCCAGCATTTT	CASSTGGNQPQHF
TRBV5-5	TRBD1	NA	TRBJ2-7	TGTGCCAGCAGCTTGTTATCAGGGGGCGAGCAGTACTTC	CASSLLSGGEQYF
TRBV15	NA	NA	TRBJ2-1	TGTGCCACCAGCAGAGATCCGGCACTTATATCCTACAATGAGCAGTTCTTC	CATSRDPALISYNEQFF
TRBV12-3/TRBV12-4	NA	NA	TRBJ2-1	TGTGCCAGCAGTTTTAAGGATGAGCAGTTCTTC	CASSFKDEQFF
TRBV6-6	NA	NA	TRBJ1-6	TGTGCCAGCAGTTACAGGCCCGCCGGTGCCCTCCACTTT	CASSYRPAGALHF
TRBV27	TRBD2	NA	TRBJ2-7	TGTGCCAGCAGCCGCCGAGGTGGGGGGGTGGATTCCTACGAGCAGTACTTC	CASSRRGGGVDSYEQYF
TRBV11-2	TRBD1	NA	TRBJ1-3	TGTGCCAGCAGCTCCGGAAAAAGGACAGGGGGCTCTGGAAACACCATATATTTT	CASSSGKRTGGSGNTIYF